A selection of T cell receptor beta chains follows, all from one sample in a study of cytomegalovirus exposure and HLA in healthy donors. Profiling relied on immunoSEQ multiplex PCR, and the TCRdb table lists in-frame clones only, not all of them. The table shows 95,000 to 150,000 clones, with about 74% occurring only once. The sample taken for sequencing was PBMCs. The receptor source for this set is a woman aged 45 to 65 in good health and CMV-seropositive. CDR3s include the opening cysteine and the closing phenylalanine or tryptophan. A D gene is named only where the DNA matches it firmly. The size field is filled for only some rows; it gives once, few, many or a size class.

.,TRBJ1-2,TRBV11-2,TRBD1,CASSLEGRGVYGYTF,TGTGCCAGCAGCTTAGAGGGCAGGGGGGTGTATGGCTACACCTTC
few,TRBJ1-2,TRBV5-6,.,CASSRTLVVDYGYTF,TGTGCCAGCAGCCGGACTTTGGTAGTGGACTATGGCTACACCTTC
few,TRBJ2-7,TRBV5-1,TRBD2,CASSSGVSGAVEQYF,TGCGCCAGCAGCTCTGGGGTTAGCGGGGCGGTCGAGCAGTACTTC
.,TRBJ2-1,TRBV29-1,TRBD2,CSAHGLAGSYNEQFF,TGCAGCGCGCACGGGCTAGCGGGGAGCTACAATGAGCAGTTCTTC
.,TRBJ1-2,TRBV9,.,CASSTPPHYGYTF,TGTGCCAGCAGCACACCCCCCCACTATGGCTACACCTTC
.,TRBJ1-3,TRBV4-1,.,CASSQRGYSGNTIYF,TGCGCCAGCAGCCAAAGGGGATATTCTGGAAACACCATATATTTT
once,TRBJ2-3,TRBV2,.,CASSTGPSTDTQYF,TGTGCCAGCAGTACAGGGCCCAGCACAGATACGCAGTATTTT
.,TRBJ2-7,TRBV6-1,.,CASSDDRIDEQYF,TGTGCCAGCAGTGATGACAGGATTGACGAGCAGTACTTC
.,TRBJ1-2,TRBV6-5,.,CASSYGGIPYTF,TGTGCCAGCAGTTATGGGGGCATTCCCTACACCTTC
.,TRBJ2-4,TRBV5-1,TRBD2,CASSFGSSGGLNIQYF,TGCGCCAGCAGCTTCGGATCCAGCGGGGGGCTAAACATTCAGTACTTC
few,TRBJ1-4,TRBV2,.,CASSDLGESEKLFF,TGTGCCAGCAGTGATTTGGGAGAGTCGGAAAAACTGTTTTTT
.,TRBJ1-3,TRBV15,.,CATSSWEYGNTIYF,TGTGCCACCAGCTCCTGGGAGTATGGAAACACCATATATTTT
once,TRBJ1-6,TRBV11-2,TRBD1,CASSPLGRGNSPLHF,TGTGCCAGCAGCCCTCTGGGCAGGGGGAATTCACCCCTCCACTTT
.,TRBJ2-3,TRBV5-4,.,CASSFAGGITDTQYF,TGTGCCAGCAGCTTTGCAGGGGGGATCACAGATACGCAGTATTTT
.,TRBJ2-2,TRBV27,TRBD2,CASRGLAGVAGELFF,TGTGCCAGCAGGGGACTAGCGGGTGTCGCCGGGGAGCTGTTTTTT
once,TRBJ2-7,TRBV5-5,TRBD1,CASSLRDSYEQYF,TGTGCCAGCAGCTTGAGGGACAGCTACGAGCAGTACTTC
.,TRBJ2-7,TRBV5-1,TRBD1,CASSSTGGFYEQYF,TGCGCCAGCAGCTCGACAGGGGGTTTCTACGAGCAGTACTTC
.,TRBJ2-7,TRBV11-2,TRBD1,CASSLDRTGSYEQYF,TGTGCCAGCAGCTTAGATCGGACAGGATCCTACGAGCAGTACTTC
.,TRBJ2-3,TRBV29-1,.,CSVGQGTDTQYF,TGCAGCGTTGGGCAGGGCACAGATACGCAGTATTTT
few,TRBJ2-7,TRBV28,TRBD2,CASSSPGLAGKSYEQYF,TGTGCCAGCAGTTCCCCGGGGCTAGCGGGAAAGTCCTACGAGCAGTACTTC
.,TRBJ2-5,TRBV27,.,CASRPTGVQETQYF,TGTGCCAGCAGACCCACGGGGGTCCAGGAGACCCAGTACTTC
.,TRBJ1-6,TRBV7-8,.,CASSLERVVGNSPLHF,TGTGCCAGCAGCTTAGAGAGGGTGGTGGGGAATTCACCCCTCCACTTT
.,TRBJ1-2,TRBV12-2,.,CASRLVLQGKYGYTF,TGTGCAAGTCGCTTAGTATTACAGGGTAAGTATGGCTACACCTTC
.,TRBJ2-1,TRBV7-7,TRBD1,CASSLDAQGEQFF,TGTGCCAGCAGCTTAGATGCACAGGGGGAGCAGTTCTTC
.,TRBJ2-3,TRBV7-8,TRBD1,CASSETGGASTDTQYF,TGTGCCAGCAGCGAAACAGGGGGAGCTAGCACAGATACGCAGTATTTT
.,TRBJ1-3,TRBV9,TRBD1,CASSVVGTGAAGNTIYF,TGTGCCAGCAGCGTAGTCGGGACAGGTGCAGCTGGAAACACCATATATTTT